This T cell receptor (beta chain) was recovered during a study of OX40 agonist ivuxolimab in advanced cancers. The table came from immunoSEQ multiplex PCR; TCRdb's copy has only in-frame clones and leaves some out. The table shows roughly 86,000 clones, with about 90% occurring only once. Per germline, CDR1 SGHVS and CDR2 FNYEAQ. V was clipped by 5 bases and J by 7 bases, with 15 bases between them. The CDR3 length is 14 residues. The TCR sequence derives from an adult with an advanced solid tumor such as melanoma, head and neck, liver or kidney cancer. The specimen comprised CD4+ or CD8+ T cells sorted from blood, sampled in a trial of the OX40 agonist ivuxolimab. The chain recombines TRBV7-6 with TRBJ2-1, with D possibly being TRBD2 (6 bases). For the CDR3, the DNA is TGTGCCAGCAGCCCTAGGAGGGCGGGAAATGAGCAGTTCTTC. Translation gives CASSPRRAGNEQFF. Supplemented by reference TRBV7-6 and TRBJ2-1, the full variable domain reads GAGVSQSPRYKVTKRGQDVALRCDPISGHVSLYWYRQALGQGPEFLTYFNYEAQQDKSGLPNDRFSAERPEGSISTLTIQRTEQRDSAMYRCASSPRRAGNEQFFGPGTRLTVL.